The 24 T cell receptor beta chains below were found in one sample sequenced in a study of CD8+ T cells in alopecia areata. Once RNA had been extracted, it was reverse transcribed into cDNA to act as the sequencing template. Libraries were prepared by immunoSEQ multiplex PCR; TCRdb keeps only in-frame clonotypes and omits some of them. Altogether about 190,000 clones are present, over 60% being singletons, with the ten largest covering more than 3.5%. Noted treatment: oral pan-JAK inhibitor, 5-10 mg twice daily. This material consisted of CD4+ T cells sorted from blood, taken at week 4, from a patient treated with tofacitinib. Receptor source: a human donor with alopecia areata.

This chain uses TRBV5-4 with TRBJ2-5; 7 bases match TRBD1. This CDR3 comprises 14 residues. V lost 5 bases to trimming and J lost 0 bases; unmatched junction nucleotides: 4. In germline, CDR1 is SGHNT, CDR2 YYREEE (reference sequence). In DNA, the CDR3 is TGTGCCAGCAGGATGGGACAGTACCAAGAGACCCAGTACTTC. Translated, it gives CASRMGQYQETQYF. Based on the CDR3 plus reference TRBV5-4 and TRBJ2-5, the full variable domain is ETGVTQSPTHLIKTRGQQVTLRCSSQSGHNTVSWYQQALGQGPQFIFQYYREEENGRGNFPPRFSGLQFPNYSSELNVNALELDDSALYLCASRMGQYQETQYFGPGTRLLVL.

This chain links TRBV30 with TRBJ2-4; the D gene is possibly TRBD1 (6 bases). The CDR3 totals 14 residues. Trimming took off 0 bases at V and 5 bases at J, with 11 bases between the two ends. Looked up from germline, CDR1 is GTSNPN and CDR2 is SVGIG (reference sequence). The CDR3, as DNA: TGTGCCTGGAGTGTACCCCGACAGGAAAACATTCAGTACTTC. Amino acid sequence: CAWSVPRQENIQYF.

CDR3 bases: TGTGCCAGCAGCTTAGGACAGATCATGAACACTGAAGCTTTCTTT. Encoded protein: CASSLGQIMNTEAFF. This sequence joins TRBV7-2 and TRBJ1-1, with D perhaps TRBD1 (5 bases). CDR3 length: 15 residues. CDR1 and CDR2 from the germline V gene are SGHTA and FQGNSA. V gave up 1 base and J gave up 0 bases, with 9 bases separating them.

This clone was observed a handful of times. The chain joins TRBV29-1 to TRBJ2-4; 11 bases map to TRBD2. The germline V gene has CDR1 SQVTM and CDR2 ANQGSEA. With V trimmed by 7 bases and J by 4 bases, 3 bases remained unmatched. The CDR3 runs to 13 residues. The CDR3 reads CSGRLAGKNIQYF. As DNA, the CDR3 is TGCAGCGGCCGACTAGCGGGGAAAAACATTCAGTACTTC.

The J gene is TRBJ2-2, the V gene TRBV30; 14 bases line up with TRBD2. Trimming at V came to 7 bases and at J to 5 bases, leaving 12 bases not matched to a gene. The CDR3 sequence is 17 residues long. The V gene's germline CDR1 is GTSNPN and CDR2 SVGIG (reference sequence). CDR3 nucleotides: TGTGCCTTCCCCGGGACTAGCGGGGGCCGAGGGACCGGGGAGCTGTTTTTT. Its protein product is CAFPGTSGGRGTGELFF.

The chain employs TRBV5-1 and TRBJ2-1; TRBD2 matches at 7 bases. Germline CDR1 SGHRS, CDR2 YFSETQ. CDR3 length equals 13 residues. V lost 0 bases to trimming and J lost 14 bases; unmatched junction nucleotides: 8. The CDR3 spells CASSLAHRGGEFF. Here the CDR3 DNA reads TGCGCCAGCAGCTTGGCTCATCGCGGGGGTGAGTTCTTC.

The chain recombines TRBV7-2 with TRBJ2-1; D tentatively fits TRBD1 or TRBD2 (5 bases each). This CDR3 is built from 13 residues. The ends were cut back, 0 bases at V and 10 bases at J, with 10 bases in the middle. The germline gives CDR1 SGHTA, CDR2 FQGNSA. This CDR3 is CASSLAGGAEQFF. The CDR3 coding sequence is TGTGCCAGCAGCTTAGCTGGGGGAGCGGAGCAGTTCTTC.

This chain joins TRBV5-1 and TRBJ2-6; D uncertain. The CDR3 sequence is 15 residues long. Germline V gene lookup returns CDR1 SGHRS and CDR2 YFSETQ. V was shortened by 0 bases and J by 0 bases, with 4 bases between the two germline ends. The CDR3 protein is CASSLGISGANVLTF. DNA for the CDR3: TGCGCCAGCAGCTTGGGGATCTCTGGGGCCAACGTCCTGACTTTC.

J is TRBJ1-2 and V is TRBV4-3; D is unresolved. The CDR3 contains 17 residues. Trimming left V 0 bases short and J 8 bases short, with 22 bases between. The germline V gene encodes CDR1 LGHNA and CDR2 YSLEER. The CDR3 reads CASSQDWLLSARRGYTF. The CDR3 nucleotides are TGCGCCAGCAGCCAAGATTGGTTGCTGTCGGCCCGACGAGGCTACACCTTC.

This clone came up a few times. This chain connects TRBV4-1 to TRBJ2-6, with no clear D. V lost 4 bases to trimming and J lost 0 bases, with 7 bases between them. The CDR3 runs 15 residues. Germline CDR1 MGHRA, CDR2 YSYEKL. This chain's CDR3 is CASSLEVSGANVLTF. The CDR3 region has the DNA TGCGCCAGCAGCCTCGAGGTCTCTGGGGCCAACGTCCTGACTTTC.

The rearrangement uses TRBV5-4 and TRBJ2-5; TRBD2 matches 8 bases. CDR1 and CDR2 from the germline V gene are SGHNT and YYREEE (reference sequence). This CDR3 spans 14 amino acids. V shed 1 base, J shed 7 bases, and the junction held 6 bases outside the gene matches. This chain's CDR3 is CASSLIAGWGTQYF. In DNA form, the CDR3 reads TGTGCCAGCAGCTTGATAGCGGGATGGGGGACCCAGTACTTC.

The chain recombines TRBV27 with TRBJ2-5; D is ambiguous. The V and J ends lost 6 bases and 5 bases respectively, with 13 bases between them. Germline V gene sequence: CDR1 MNHEY, CDR2 SMNVEV (reference sequence). The CDR3 is made up of 13 amino acids. The CDR3 DNA is TGTGCCAGCAGACCGTACGCGGAGGAGACCCAGTACTTC. It translates to CASRPYAEETQYF.

The V and J genes are TRBV25-1 and TRBJ1-6; D unresolved. CDR1 is MGHDK, CDR2 SYGVNS, per germline. V gave up 4 bases and J gave up 9 bases, with 7 bases separating them. This CDR3 contains 12 residues. As DNA, the CDR3 is TGTGCCAGCAGTGCGGGAGGTTCACCCCTCCACTTT. The encoded protein is CASSAGGSPLHF.

The J gene is TRBJ1-1, the V gene TRBV7-8; possibly TRBD1 for D (5 bases). Germline V lookup: CDR1 SGHVS, CDR2 FQNEAQ. CDR3 length: 14 residues. V lost 5 bases, J lost 0 bases, and 10 bases lay in between. CDR3 residues: CASSIGTVNTEAFF. The DNA for the CDR3 is TGTGCCAGCAGCATCGGGACGGTGAACACTGAAGCTTTCTTT.

J is TRBJ1-2 and V is TRBV18; possible D gene TRBD1, 5 bases. CDR1 is KGHSH and CDR2 is LQKENI in the germline V gene. The CDR3 has 13 residues. The V end was cut by 2 bases, the J end by 2 bases, with 6 bases between. For the CDR3, the DNA is TGTGCCAGCTCACCAGGGGGGAACTATGGCTACACCTTC. Its translation: CASSPGGNYGYTF.

This clone came up a few times. This rearrangement joins TRBV7-2 to TRBJ1-2; 9 nucleotides match TRBD1. In germline, CDR1 is SGHTA, CDR2 FQGNSA. The V segment lost 0 bases and the J segment 7 bases; nucleotides outside the gene matches: 6. The CDR3 runs to 15 residues. DNA for the CDR3: TGTGCCAGCAGCTTAGCGCCGGGACAGGGAGGTGGCTACACCTTC. It translates to CASSLAPGQGGGYTF.

The chain is built from TRBV29-1 and TRBJ2-3, with D perhaps matching TRBD1 (6 bases). Trimming took 1 base from V and 8 from J, leaving 16 bases between them. Germline loops: CDR1 SQVTM, CDR2 ANQGSEA. The CDR3 is 14 residues long. This CDR3 is CSVEGGHAAGTQYF. The CDR3 coding sequence is TGCAGCGTTGAAGGGGGACACGCCGCCGGTACGCAGTATTTT.

The chain has TRBV4-2 and TRBJ2-1; 12 bases fit TRBD2. V lost 0 bases and J lost 4; bases outside the gene matches: 4. This CDR3 is 17 amino acids long. From germline, CDR1 is LGHNA and CDR2 YNFKEQ. The CDR3 DNA sequence: TGTGCCAGCAGCCAAGATCATGGGACTAGCGGGTACAATGAGCAGTTCTTC. Translating it yields CASSQDHGTSGYNEQFF.

The chain recombines TRBV7-2 with TRBJ1-2; no firm D call. The ends were cut back, 4 bases at V and 4 bases at J, with 10 bases in the middle. Germline CDR1 SGHTA, CDR2 FQGNSA. CDR3 length: 13 residues. The CDR3 loop is CASSSDESYGYTF. CDR3 nucleotide sequence: TGTGCCAGCAGCTCGGACGAGAGCTATGGCTACACCTTC.

This chain joins TRBV5-6 and TRBJ1-2; D is possibly TRBD1 (6 bases). Germline-derived CDR1 and CDR2 are SGHDT and YYEEEE. V lost 0 bases and J 8 bases, leaving 14 bases between the germline ends. This CDR3 contains 14 residues. The CDR3 DNA is TGTGCCAGCAGCTTGGCCCGGGGGGCAGGCGGCTACACCTTC. Residues: CASSLARGAGGYTF.

Ten or more counts support this clone. V gene TRBV5-6 combines with J gene TRBJ2-5; either TRBD1 or TRBD2 may supply D (6 bases each). Germline V gene lookup returns CDR1 SGHDT and CDR2 YYEEEE. The CDR3 has 17 residues. V lost 4 bases, J lost 2 bases, and 21 bases lay in between. The CDR3 region has the DNA TGTGCCAGCAGCCGCAGGAGGGGGGCTGACCGACAAGAGACCCAGTACTTC. It encodes CASSRRRGADRQETQYF.

V is TRBV4-3 and J is TRBJ1-6; 7 bases line up with TRBD1. The CDR3 consists of 14 residues. Germline loops: CDR1 LGHNA, CDR2 YSLEER. The V and J ends lost 5 bases and 5 bases, in that order; junction bases with no gene match: 3. The CDR3, as DNA: TGCGCCAGCAGCAGGGGGCGAAATAATTCACCCCTCCACTTT. It codes for CASSRGRNNSPLHF.

The chain uses TRBV5-6 and TRBJ1-1; D might be TRBD1 (5 bases). Trimming took off 5 bases at V and 2 bases at J, with 13 bases between the two ends. CDR1 SGHDT and CDR2 YYEEEE come from the germline V gene. The CDR3 is made up of 14 amino acids. Here the CDR3 reads CASRFRADNTEAFF. CDR3 coding DNA: TGTGCCAGCAGATTCAGGGCAGACAACACTGAAGCTTTCTTT.

The chain couples TRBV5-1 to TRBJ1-4; D uncertain. The CDR3 covers 15 residues. Trimming stripped 2 bases from V and 2 bases from J, with 10 bases between. The germline gives CDR1 SGHRS, CDR2 YFSETQ. In DNA, the CDR3 is TGCGCCAGCAGCTTCCGGCCATCCACTAATGAAAAACTGTTTTTT. It encodes CASSFRPSTNEKLFF.